One sample yielded the 2 T cell receptor beta chains listed below, sequenced in a study of cytomegalovirus exposure and HLA in healthy donors. The PCR had 60 Vbeta and 13 Jbeta primers. The assay was immunoSEQ multiplex PCR, and TCRdb's table has in-frame clones only and misses some. The sample includes over 200,000 clones, about four fifths of them seen just once. Sample: PBMCs. These receptors all stem from a man aged 35 to 55 in good health and CMV-seropositive.

The CDR3 sequence is CASTKRKGAGNTIYF. CDR3 DNA sequence: TGTGCCAGCACCAAAAGGAAGGGGGCTGGAAACACCATATATTTT. The chain joins TRBV28 to TRBJ1-3; possibly TRBD1 for D (6 bases). The CDR3 has 15 residues. Per germline, CDR1 MDHEN and CDR2 SYDVKM. V shed 7 bases and J shed 2 bases, with 15 bases lying between them.

V and J are TRBV4-1 and TRBJ2-7, with 8 bases fitting TRBD1. This CDR3 region has 15 residues. V was pared by 3 bases and J by 2 bases, with 6 bases of the junction left unmatched. Germline V CDR1 and CDR2: MGHRA, YSYEKL. The CDR3 region has the DNA TGCGCCAGCAGCCACCCCGGGACAGGCACCTACGAGCAGTACTTC. This sequence encodes CASSHPGTGTYEQYF.